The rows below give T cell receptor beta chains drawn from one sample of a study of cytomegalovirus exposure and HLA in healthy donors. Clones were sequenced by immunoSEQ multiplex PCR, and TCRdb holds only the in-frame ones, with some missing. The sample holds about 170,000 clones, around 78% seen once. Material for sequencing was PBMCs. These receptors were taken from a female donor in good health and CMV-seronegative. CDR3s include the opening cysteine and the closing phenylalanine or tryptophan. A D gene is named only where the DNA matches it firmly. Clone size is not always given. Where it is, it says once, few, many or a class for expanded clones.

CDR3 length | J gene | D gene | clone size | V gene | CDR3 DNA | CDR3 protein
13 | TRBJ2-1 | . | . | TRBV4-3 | TGCGCCAGCAGCCAGGGGGGTACACCCGAGCAGTTCTTC | CASSQGGTPEQFF
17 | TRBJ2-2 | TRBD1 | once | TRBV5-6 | TGTGCCAGAGATGAAGAGCGAGCGAATACAGGGGCCGGGGAGCTGTTTTTT | CARDEERANTGAGELFF
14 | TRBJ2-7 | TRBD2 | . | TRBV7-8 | TGTGCCAGCAGCCTAAGCGGGGGGGCGTGGGAGCAGTACTTC | CASSLSGGAWEQYF
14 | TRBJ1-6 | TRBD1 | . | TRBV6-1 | TGTGCCAGCAGTGGGACAGGGCCAGTATCACCCCTCCACTTT | CASSGTGPVSPLHF
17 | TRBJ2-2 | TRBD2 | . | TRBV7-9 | TGTGCCAGCAGCCCCAGACTAGCTTTCGCGAACACCGGGGAGCTGTTTTTT | CASSPRLAFANTGELFF
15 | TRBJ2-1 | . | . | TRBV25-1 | TGTGCCAGCAGTGAATCTCGACAGGTCTACAATGAGCAGTTCTTC | CASSESRQVYNEQFF
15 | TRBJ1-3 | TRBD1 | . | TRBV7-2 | TGTGCCAGCAGCTTAGGACAGGGGGTTGGAAACACCATATATTTT | CASSLGQGVGNTIYF
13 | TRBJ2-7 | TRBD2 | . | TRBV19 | TGTGCCAGACCGGGACTATCCCCCAACGAGCAGTACTTC | CARPGLSPNEQYF
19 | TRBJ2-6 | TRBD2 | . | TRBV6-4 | TGTGCCAGCAGCCGACATCTCCCCGGACTAGCGGGAGAGGCCAACGTCCTGACTTTC | CASSRHLPGLAGEANVLTF
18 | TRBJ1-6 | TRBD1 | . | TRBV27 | TGTGCCAGCAGTTCTACACGGTGGACAGGGCGGGATAATTCACCCCTCCACTTT | CASSSTRWTGRDNSPLHF
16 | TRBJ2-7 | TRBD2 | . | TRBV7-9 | TGTGCCAGCAGCGTTGGGGTTCTAGCGGGAGTGCGGGAGCAGTACTTC | CASSVGVLAGVREQYF
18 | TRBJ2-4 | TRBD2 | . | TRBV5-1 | TGCGCCAGCAGCGTAGAAGCGGGAGTTGTAGGGGCCAAAAACATTCAGTACTTC | CASSVEAGVVGAKNIQYF
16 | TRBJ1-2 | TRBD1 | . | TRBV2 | TGTGCCAGCAGTGATGACAGGGGGCAAGCTAACTATGGCTACACCTTC | CASSDDRGQANYGYTF
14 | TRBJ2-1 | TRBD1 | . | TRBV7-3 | TGTGCCAGCAGCCCGCCCGGGACAGGGGTTGAGCAGTTCTTC | CASSPPGTGVEQFF
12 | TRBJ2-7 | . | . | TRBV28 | TGTGCCAGCAGTTCACAACCCTACGAGCAGTACTTC | CASSSQPYEQYF
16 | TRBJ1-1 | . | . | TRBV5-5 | TGTGCCAGCAGCTTTGAGTGGACGGGGTTGGACACTGAAGCTTTCTTT | CASSFEWTGLDTEAFF
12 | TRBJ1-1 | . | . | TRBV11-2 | TGTGCCAGCAGCCCGCGACAGGATGAAGCTTTCTTT | CASSPRQDEAFF
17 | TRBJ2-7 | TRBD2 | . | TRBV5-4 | TGTGCCAGCAGCCCCGGGACTAGCGGGAGTAGGGCGAGGGAGCAGTACTTC | CASSPGTSGSRAREQYF
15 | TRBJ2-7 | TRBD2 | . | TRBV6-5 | TGTGCCAGCAGTTCCGGACTAGCGGGGGGAGGCGAGCAGTACTTC | CASSSGLAGGGEQYF
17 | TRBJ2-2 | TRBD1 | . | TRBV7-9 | TGTTCCAGCAGCGCATCCCGGGACAGGGGCGGCACCGGGGAGCTGTTTTTT | CSSSASRDRGGTGELFF
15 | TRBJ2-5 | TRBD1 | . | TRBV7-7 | TGTGCCAGCAGCTCGGTGACAGGGGCAACAGAGACCCAGTACTTC | CASSSVTGATETQYF
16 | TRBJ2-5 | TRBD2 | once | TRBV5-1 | TGCGCCAGCAGCCCTGGACTAGTAGGTGATCTAGAGACCCAGTACTTC | CASSPGLVGDLETQYF
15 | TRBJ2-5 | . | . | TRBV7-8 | TGTGCCAGCAGCCCCCGTCCTAGCAACAGAGAGACCCAGTACTTC | CASSPRPSNRETQYF
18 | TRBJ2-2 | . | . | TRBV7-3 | TGTGCCAGCAGCGTTCAGGGGCTGACCTTCGCGAACACCGGGGAGCTGTTTTTT | CASSVQGLTFANTGELFF
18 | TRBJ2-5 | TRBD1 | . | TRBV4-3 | TGCGCCAGCAGCCAAGATATAACAGGGGTTTTGGAAGAAGAGACCCAGTACTTC | CASSQDITGVLEEETQYF
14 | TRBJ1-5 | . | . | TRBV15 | TGTGCCACCACAGGGGTTCTGGGGAATCAGCCCCAGCATTTT | CATTGVLGNQPQHF
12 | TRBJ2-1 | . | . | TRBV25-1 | TGTGCCAGCAGTGCCCGCTACAATGAGCAGTTCTTC | CASSARYNEQFF
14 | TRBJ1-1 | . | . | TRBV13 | TGTGCCAGCAGCCATCGAGGGCTAGGGACTGAAGCTTTCTTT | CASSHRGLGTEAFF
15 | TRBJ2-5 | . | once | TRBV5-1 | TGCGCCAGCAGCTTGGTTTCCCTTAGGGGGGAGACCCAGTACTTC | CASSLVSLRGETQYF
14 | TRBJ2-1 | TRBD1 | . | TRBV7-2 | TGTGCCAGCAGCTTAGTGGGACAGCACAATGAGCAGTTCTTC | CASSLVGQHNEQFF
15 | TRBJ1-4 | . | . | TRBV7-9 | TGTGCCAGCAGCTTAGCACTCTATCCGGGGGAAAAACTGTTTTTT | CASSLALYPGEKLFF
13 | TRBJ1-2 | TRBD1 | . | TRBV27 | TGTGCCAGCAGTCCAGGGGGCGCCTATGGCTACACCTTC | CASSPGGAYGYTF
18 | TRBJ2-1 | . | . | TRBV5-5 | TGTGCCAGCAGCTTGGGACTACACATTTTACGGGGCTACAATGAGCAGTTCTTC | CASSLGLHILRGYNEQFF
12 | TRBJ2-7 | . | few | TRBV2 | TGTGCCAGCAGTGAACAGGGGTACGAGCAGTACTTC | CASSEQGYEQYF
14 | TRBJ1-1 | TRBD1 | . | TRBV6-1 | TGTGCCAGCAGTGTAACAGGGGGGTGGACTGAAGCTTTCTTT | CASSVTGGWTEAFF